The rows below give T cell receptor beta chains drawn from one sample of a study of blood T cell repertoires in COVID-19. Produced via immunoSEQ multiplex PCR; TCRdb's table is partial and in-frame only. This table holds over 70,000 clones, approximately 80% found once. The sample consisted of peripheral blood. The receptors were gathered from a woman aged 80 or older with acute or convalescent COVID-19. CDR3s include the opening cysteine and the closing phenylalanine or tryptophan. Each record gives: clone size, J gene, D gene, V gene, CDR3 protein, CDR3 DNA. The D gene is left open where the match is weak. Expanded clones get a size class; other rows say once, few or many, or leave the size out.

. | TRBJ2-1 | TRBD2 | TRBV27 | CATTPGQRGYNEQFF | TGTGCCACCACCCCCGGGCAGCGGGGGTACAATGAGCAGTTCTTC
. | TRBJ2-5 | . | TRBV3-1/TRBV3-2 | CASSPLAETQYF | TGTGCCAGCAGCCCCCTGGCAGAGACCCAGTACTTC
. | TRBJ2-5 | TRBD1 | TRBV9 | CASSVGSHRGREVRETQYF | TGTGCCAGCAGCGTAGGATCCCACAGGGGGCGCGAGGTTCGGGAGACCCAGTACTTC
. | TRBJ1-5 | TRBD1 | TRBV6-1 | CASSEGDRGQPQHF | TGTGCCAGCAGTGAAGGGGACAGGGGCCAGCCCCAGCATTTT
. | TRBJ2-5 | . | TRBV18 | CASSPRTSGMGQETQYF | TGTGCCAGCTCACCACGTACAAGCGGTATGGGACAAGAGACCCAGTACTTC
once | TRBJ1-2 | TRBD1 | TRBV6-5 | CASSSTGGSLYGYTF | TGTGCCAGCAGTTCGACAGGGGGCAGCCTCTATGGCTACACCTTC
. | TRBJ1-1 | . | TRBV18 | CASSATMNTEAFF | TGTGCCAGCTCGGCCACCATGAACACTGAAGCTTTCTTT
. | TRBJ2-3 | . | TRBV29-1 | CSVESVASTDTQYF | TGCAGCGTTGAGTCGGTAGCTAGCACAGATACGCAGTATTTT
few | TRBJ2-5 | . | TRBV28 | CASSLRRAYQETQYF | TGTGCCAGCAGTTTAAGGAGGGCTTACCAAGAGACCCAGTACTTC
. | TRBJ2-1 | . | TRBV9 | CASSVGGDGSYNEQFF | TGTGCCAGCAGCGTAGGGGGGGACGGGTCCTACAATGAGCAGTTCTTC
. | TRBJ2-2 | . | TRBV28 | CASSFGPAGNTGELFF | TGTGCCAGCAGTTTTGGACCCGCGGGTAACACCGGGGAGCTGTTTTTT
medium-sized | TRBJ2-1 | TRBD2 | TRBV7-3 | CASSSAGSSYNEQFF | TGTGCCAGCAGCTCAGCGGGAAGCTCCTACAATGAGCAGTTCTTC
few | TRBJ1-5 | TRBD1 | TRBV6-5 | CASLDRDPGQPQHF | TGTGCCAGCCTGGACAGGGATCCAGGACAGCCCCAGCATTTT
. | TRBJ2-1 | . | TRBV11-3 | CASSLDGQGNNEQFF | TGTGCCAGCAGCTTAGATGGTCAGGGGAACAATGAGCAGTTCTTC
once | TRBJ2-5 | TRBD1 | TRBV10-3 | CAISGRGDRGPQETQYF | TGTGCCATCAGTGGGAGGGGGGACAGGGGACCTCAAGAGACCCAGTACTTC
. | TRBJ1-3 | . | TRBV10-1 | CASSESAGNFCGNTIYF | TGCGCCAGCAGTGAGTCTGCAGGGAACTTCTGTGGAAACACCATATATTTT
. | TRBJ2-4 | . | TRBV11-2 | CASSLGRENIQYF | TGTGCCAGCAGCTTAGGCAGGGAAAACATTCAGTACTTC
. | TRBJ2-7 | TRBD1 | TRBV27 | CASSLSPGQTYEQYF | TGTGCCAGCAGTTTATCGCCGGGACAGACCTACGAGCAGTACTTC
once | TRBJ2-2 | . | TRBV6-5 | CASTQRGGTGELFF | TGTGCCAGCACCCAACGAGGGGGCACCGGGGAGCTGTTTTTT
. | TRBJ1-2 | TRBD1 | TRBV7-2 | CASSPHRGLGYTF | TGTGCCAGCAGCCCTCACAGGGGGCTCGGCTACACCTTC
. | TRBJ1-3 | . | TRBV27 | CASSPRGPRDSGNTIYF | TGTGCCAGCAGTCCCCGGGGTCCCCGAGATTCTGGAAACACCATATATTTT
. | TRBJ1-1 | . | TRBV2 | CASRRQDGMTEAFF | TGTGCCAGCAGACGACAGGACGGGATGACTGAAGCTTTCTTT
. | TRBJ2-7 | . | TRBV27 | CASKSSGSYEQYF | TGTGCCAGCAAGTCAAGCGGCTCCTACGAGCAGTACTTC
few | TRBJ1-2 | . | TRBV7-9 | CASSLALAGPLNYGYTF | TGTGCCAGCAGCTTAGCGCTTGCGGGGCCCCTTAACTATGGCTACACCTTC
. | TRBJ2-2 | . | TRBV19 | CASSTQTGELFF | TGTGCCAGTAGTACCCAAACCGGGGAGCTGTTTTTT
. | TRBJ1-5 | TRBD1 | TRBV24-1 | CATSDLPDRGRSNQPQHF | TGTGCCACCAGTGATTTGCCCGACAGGGGGCGCAGCAATCAGCCCCAGCATTTT
. | TRBJ1-1 | . | TRBV5-5 | CATHRANWNTEAFF | TGTGCTACGCACAGGGCCAATTGGAACACTGAAGCTTTCTTT
. | TRBJ2-7 | . | TRBV2 | CASLGGLGVGGSYEQYF | TGTGCCAGCCTAGGGGGTCTCGGCGTTGGGGGATCCTACGAGCAGTACTTC
. | TRBJ1-2 | . | TRBV5-6 | CASSPTENYGYTF | TGTGCCAGCAGCCCTACAGAGAACTATGGCTACACCTTC
. | TRBJ1-5 | TRBD1 | TRBV5-8 | CASSPVRGLRGQPQHF | TGTGCCAGCAGCCCAGTGAGGGGGCTTCGAGGACAGCCCCAGCATTTT
. | TRBJ1-2 | TRBD1 | TRBV19 | CASRLTGSFNYGYTF | TGTGCCAGTAGACTGACAGGGTCCTTTAACTATGGCTACACCTTC
. | TRBJ2-3 | . | TRBV30 | CAWSGAVDTQYF | TGTGCCTGGAGTGGAGCGGTTGATACGCAGTATTTT
. | TRBJ1-2 | . | TRBV7-2 | CASSTSTGLGYGYTF | TGTGCCAGCAGCACTAGTACAGGGCTTGGCTATGGCTACACCTTC
. | TRBJ2-3 | . | TRBV6-5 | CASSRGGEDTQYF | TGTGCCAGCAGCCGGGGTGGCGAGGATACGCAGTATTTT
. | TRBJ1-1 | . | TRBV5-1 | CASSLETGLNTEAFF | TGCGCCAGCAGCTTGGAAACAGGGTTGAACACTGAAGCTTTCTTT
. | TRBJ2-1 | TRBD2 | TRBV4-3 | CASSQDLTSGRAGQFF | TGCGCCAGCAGCCAAGATTTGACTAGCGGGAGGGCCGGGCAGTTCTTC
. | TRBJ2-7 | TRBD2 | TRBV19 | CASSGSSGRVYEQYF | TGTGCCAGTAGTGGTTCTAGCGGGAGGGTCTACGAGCAGTACTTC
. | TRBJ2-5 | . | TRBV5-4 | CASSLGGAAQETQYF | TGTGCCAGCAGCTTGGGTGGGGCAGCTCAAGAGACCCAGTACTTC
. | TRBJ2-5 | . | TRBV7-3 | CASSVGTHKQETQYF | TGTGCCAGCAGCGTGGGGACTCATAAACAAGAGACCCAGTACTTC
many | TRBJ2-2 | . | TRBV18 | CASSPPLQGPYAGELFF | TGTGCCAGCTCACCTCCATTGCAGGGGCCCTACGCCGGGGAGCTGTTTTTT
few | TRBJ2-3 | TRBD2 | TRBV28 | CASRAGGRSDTQYF | TGTGCCAGCAGGGCGGGGGGGAGGTCAGATACGCAGTATTTT
. | TRBJ1-5 | . | TRBV5-1 | CASSLSGQFDQPQHF | TGCGCCAGCAGCTTGAGTGGACAGTTTGATCAGCCCCAGCATTTT
once | TRBJ1-4 | TRBD1 | TRBV19 | CASSLWTGGNEKLFF | TGTGCCAGTAGTCTCTGGACAGGGGGAAATGAAAAACTGTTTTTT
. | TRBJ1-1 | . | TRBV19 | CASRRATEAFF | TGTGCCAGTAGGAGGGCCACTGAAGCTTTCTTT
. | TRBJ1-5 | . | TRBV19 | CASTGGGNQPQHF | TGTGCCAGTACGGGTGGCGGGAATCAGCCCCAGCATTTT
. | TRBJ1-1 | TRBD1 | TRBV28 | CASNRGNTEAFF | TGTGCCAGCAACAGGGGAAACACTGAAGCTTTCTTT
. | TRBJ1-1 | . | TRBV7-3 | CASSLNQGDTEAFF | TGTGCCAGCAGCTTAAATCAGGGTGACACTGAAGCTTTCTTT
. | TRBJ2-7 | TRBD2 | TRBV4-3 | CASSQGSGGAYEQYF | TGCGCCAGCAGCCAAGGTAGCGGGGGGGCCTACGAGCAGTACTTC
few | TRBJ2-1 | TRBD1 | TRBV11-3 | CASRGTGELEQFF | TGTGCCAGCAGGGGGACAGGGGAACTTGAGCAGTTCTTC
once | TRBJ1-1 | . | TRBV6-6 | CASSQDTLGAFF | TGTGCCAGCAGCCAGGACACTTTAGGAGCTTTCTTT